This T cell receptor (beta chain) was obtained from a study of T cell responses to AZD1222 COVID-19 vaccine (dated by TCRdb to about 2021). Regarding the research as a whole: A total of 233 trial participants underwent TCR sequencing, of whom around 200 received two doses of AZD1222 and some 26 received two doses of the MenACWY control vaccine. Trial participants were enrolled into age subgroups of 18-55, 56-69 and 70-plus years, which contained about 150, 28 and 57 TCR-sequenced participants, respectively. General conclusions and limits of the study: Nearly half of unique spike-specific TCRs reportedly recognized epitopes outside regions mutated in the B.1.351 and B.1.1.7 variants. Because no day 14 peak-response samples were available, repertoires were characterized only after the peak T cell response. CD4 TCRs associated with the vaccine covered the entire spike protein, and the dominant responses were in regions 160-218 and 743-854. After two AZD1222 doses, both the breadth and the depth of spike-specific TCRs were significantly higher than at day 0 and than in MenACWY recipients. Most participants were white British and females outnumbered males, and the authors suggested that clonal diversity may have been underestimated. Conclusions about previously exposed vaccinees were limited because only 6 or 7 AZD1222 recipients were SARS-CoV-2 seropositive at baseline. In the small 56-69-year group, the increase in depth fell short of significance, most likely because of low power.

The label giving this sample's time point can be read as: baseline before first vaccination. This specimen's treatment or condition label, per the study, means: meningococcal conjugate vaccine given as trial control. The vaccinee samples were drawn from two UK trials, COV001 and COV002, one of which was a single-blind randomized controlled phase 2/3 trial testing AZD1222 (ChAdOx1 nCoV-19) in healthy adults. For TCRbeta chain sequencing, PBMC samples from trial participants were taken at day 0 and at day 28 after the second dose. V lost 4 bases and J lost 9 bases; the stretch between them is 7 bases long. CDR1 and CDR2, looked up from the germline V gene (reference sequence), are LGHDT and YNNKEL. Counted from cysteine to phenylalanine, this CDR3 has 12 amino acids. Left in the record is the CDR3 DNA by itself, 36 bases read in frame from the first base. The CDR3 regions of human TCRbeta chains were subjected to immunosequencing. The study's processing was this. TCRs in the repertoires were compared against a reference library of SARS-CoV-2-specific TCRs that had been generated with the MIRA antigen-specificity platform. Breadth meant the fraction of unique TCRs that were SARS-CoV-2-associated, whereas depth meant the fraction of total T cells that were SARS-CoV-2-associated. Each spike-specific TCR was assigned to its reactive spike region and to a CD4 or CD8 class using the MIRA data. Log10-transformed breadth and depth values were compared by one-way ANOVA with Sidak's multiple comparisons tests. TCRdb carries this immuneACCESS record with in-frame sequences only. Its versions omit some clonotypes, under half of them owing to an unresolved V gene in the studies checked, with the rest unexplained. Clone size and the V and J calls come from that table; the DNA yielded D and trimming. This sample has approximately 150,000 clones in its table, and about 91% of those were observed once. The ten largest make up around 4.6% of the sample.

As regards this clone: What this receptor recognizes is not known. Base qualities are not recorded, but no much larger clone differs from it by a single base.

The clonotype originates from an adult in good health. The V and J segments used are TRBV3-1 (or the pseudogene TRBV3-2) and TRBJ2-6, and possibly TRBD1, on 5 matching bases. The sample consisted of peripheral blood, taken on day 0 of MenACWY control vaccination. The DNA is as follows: TGTGCCAGCAGCCTCAGGGTCAACGTCCTGACTTTC. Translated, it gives CASSLRVNVLTF.